Listed below are T cell receptor beta chains from one sample, sequenced in a study of blood T cell repertoires in COVID-19. Repertoires were generated with immunoSEQ multiplex PCR, while TCRdb's copy carries only in-frame clones and drops some. The sample shows about 36,000 clones, roughly four fifths of them seen only once. Sequencing was performed on peripheral blood. The receptors originated from a human donor in a cohort sampled during active or convalescent COVID-19. The donor label of this sample is uncertain. CDR3s include the opening cysteine and the closing phenylalanine or tryptophan. D genes are given only for firm matches. The size field is filled for only some rows; it gives once, few, many or a size class.

>NA|NA|TRBV7-3|TRBJ2-7
TGTGCCAGCAGCTTAGGGCTCGGATGGGCCTACGAGCAGTACTTC
CASSLGLGWAYEQYF
>NA|NA|TRBV27|TRBJ2-2
TGTGCCAGCAGAATAAACTGGAACACCGGGGAGCTGTTTTTT
CASRINWNTGELFF
>NA|NA|TRBV19|TRBJ1-5
TGTGCCAGTAGTATTACCAGGAATCAGCCCCAGCATTTT
CASSITRNQPQHF
>NA|NA|TRBV7-8|TRBJ2-1
TGTGCCAGCAGCTCCAGCGGGTGGGCGAACCTCTACAATGAGCAGTTCTTC
CASSSSGWANLYNEQFF
>NA|NA|TRBV29-1|TRBJ2-5
TGCAGCGCCAGGGACACCCAAGAGACCCAGTACTTC
CSARDTQETQYF
>TRBD2|few|TRBV6-2/TRBV6-3|TRBJ2-1
TGTGCCAGCAGTGATCTTCTAGCGGGGAATAGTAATGAGCAGTTCTTC
CASSDLLAGNSNEQFF
>TRBD1|NA|TRBV5-4|TRBJ2-3
TGTGCCACCCAGGGGGCCCAGCTCACAGATACGCAGTATTTT
CATQGAQLTDTQYF
>NA|NA|TRBV7-9|TRBJ1-3
TGTGCCAGCAGCTTTGCGTCGAGCGGGTCTGGAAACACCATATATTTT
CASSFASSGSGNTIYF
>TRBD2|few|TRBV7-8|TRBJ2-3
TGTGCCAGCAGCTTAGTAGCGGGAGGGGAGACAGATACGCAGTATTTT
CASSLVAGGETDTQYF
>TRBD2|NA|TRBV12-5|TRBJ2-5
TGTGCTAGTAGTAGCGGGGGGGAGACCCAGTACTTC
CASSSGGETQYF
>NA|NA|TRBV7-9|TRBJ2-5
TGTGCCAGCAGCTCCAGACCGACATCAAGTGGGGAGACCCAGTACTTC
CASSSRPTSSGETQYF
>NA|NA|TRBV2|TRBJ2-3
TGTGCCAGCAAGGCTAGCGCCCTGTATACGCAGTATTTT
CASKASALYTQYF
>NA|NA|TRBV5-4|TRBJ2-1
TGTGCCAGCAGCTTGGAGGGGGGAGGGGTTTACAATGAGCAGTTCTTC
CASSLEGGGVYNEQFF
>NA|few|TRBV9|TRBJ1-6
TGTGCCAGCAGCGCGTACAGGGCTAGTTCACCCCTCCACTTT
CASSAYRASSPLHF
>NA|NA|TRBV3-1/TRBV3-2|TRBJ2-5
TGTGCCAGCAGCCAAGCGGCGGGTCCTTGGGAGACCCAGTACTTC
CASSQAAGPWETQYF
>TRBD1|NA|TRBV5-1|TRBJ1-5
TGCGCCAGCAGCGTAAACAGGGGCCAGCCCCAGCATTTT
CASSVNRGQPQHF
>NA|once|TRBV5-1|TRBJ2-2
TGCGCCAGCAGCCCACAGGGAACCGGGGAGCTGTTTTTT
CASSPQGTGELFF
>NA|NA|TRBV4-3|TRBJ1-5
TGCGCCAGCAGCCAAGAGGTCCGGCAGCCCCAGCATTTT
CASSQEVRQPQHF
>TRBD2|NA|TRBV11-3|TRBJ2-1
TGTGCCAGCAGCTCCCCGACTAGCGGGATGATTGACAATGAGCAGTTCTTC
CASSSPTSGMIDNEQFF
>TRBD1|once|TRBV3-1/TRBV3-2|TRBJ2-7
TGTGCCAGCAGCCAGACCGGGACAGTCCTGGACGAGCAGTACTTC
CASSQTGTVLDEQYF
>TRBD1|NA|TRBV27|TRBJ2-5
TGTGCCAGCAGTTCGTCAGGGGGCCGGCAAGAGACCCAGTACTTC
CASSSSGGRQETQYF
>TRBD1|NA|TRBV29-1|TRBJ2-7
TGCAGCGTTCAGGGGGCGCGGATATACGAGCAGTACTTC
CSVQGARIYEQYF
>NA|NA|TRBV20-1|TRBJ2-4
TGCAGTGCTAGTGACAGTCAATTAGCCAAAAACATTCAGTACTTC
CSASDSQLAKNIQYF
>TRBD1|few|TRBV24-1|TRBJ2-2
TGTGCCACCAGTGATTCCGGGACAGGGGGCGGCACCGGGGAGCTGTTTTTT
CATSDSGTGGGTGELFF
>TRBD1|NA|TRBV6-5|TRBJ2-7
TGTGCCAGCAGTCTGACAGGGGGCGGCACCTACGAGCAGTACTTC
CASSLTGGGTYEQYF
>NA|NA|TRBV29-1|TRBJ2-3
TGCAGCGCCCGAGATGGAGATACGCAGTATTTT
CSARDGDTQYF
>NA|once|TRBV10-2|TRBJ1-5
TGCGCCAGCAGTGGACAGGGCAATCAGCCCCAGCATTTT
CASSGQGNQPQHF
>TRBD2|once|TRBV7-3|TRBJ2-6
TGTGCCAGCAGCCCGAGGACTAGCGGGGTCCGCTCTGGGGCCAACGTCCTGACTTTC
CASSPRTSGVRSGANVLTF
>NA|NA|TRBV5-4|TRBJ2-5
TGTGCCAGCAGCCCGAAGGGGATTGGGGAGACCCAGTACTTC
CASSPKGIGETQYF
>TRBD2|NA|TRBV7-3|TRBJ2-1
TGTGCCAGCAGCTCTATAGCGGGAAGCTCCTACAATGAGCAGTTCTTC
CASSSIAGSSYNEQFF
>NA|NA|TRBV7-3|TRBJ2-1
TGTGCCAGCAGCTTAAAGAGCTCTCATGAGCAGTTCTTC
CASSLKSSHEQFF
>NA|NA|TRBV20-1|TRBJ1-4
TGCAGTGCTAGTTCGTCGGGTTTTAATGAAAAACTGTTTTTT
CSASSSGFNEKLFF
>NA|NA|TRBV7-9|TRBJ2-1
TGTGCCAGCAGCTTATGGCGGGGCAGCTCCTACAATGAGCAGTTCTTC
CASSLWRGSSYNEQFF
>TRBD2|few|TRBV6-2/TRBV6-3|TRBJ2-2
TGTGCCAGCAGATACTCGGGAGGGCCAGACACCGGGGAGCTGTTTTTT
CASRYSGGPDTGELFF
>NA|NA|TRBV5-5|TRBJ2-7
TGTGCCAGCAGCCTTTGGGAGCGGGTTAACGAGCAGTATTTC
CASSLWERVNEQYF
>TRBD1|few|TRBV5-1|TRBJ1-2
TGCGCCAGCAGCTTACAGGGGGAGAATGGCTACACCTTC
CASSLQGENGYTF